This TCR beta chain is from a study of control samples from healthy donors and cancer patients. From germline, CDR1 is MNHNY and CDR2 SVGAGI (reference sequence). V lost 2 bases, J lost 3 bases, and 2 bases stayed unmatched. The CDR3 length is 15 residues. Only a few counts were recorded for this clone. Sequenced by immunoSEQ multiplex PCR; TCRdb stores in-frame clones only, minus some. Of around 140,000 clones in the sample, about nine tenths were seen once. The genes are TRBV6-6 and TRBJ2-7; 12 bases map to TRBD1. The sample was blood. The TCR was taken from a man in his late teens or twenties in good health. The CDR3 DNA is TGTGCCAGCAGTTACGGGACAGGGGGCTTCTACGAGCAGTACTTC. It encodes CASSYGTGGFYEQYF.